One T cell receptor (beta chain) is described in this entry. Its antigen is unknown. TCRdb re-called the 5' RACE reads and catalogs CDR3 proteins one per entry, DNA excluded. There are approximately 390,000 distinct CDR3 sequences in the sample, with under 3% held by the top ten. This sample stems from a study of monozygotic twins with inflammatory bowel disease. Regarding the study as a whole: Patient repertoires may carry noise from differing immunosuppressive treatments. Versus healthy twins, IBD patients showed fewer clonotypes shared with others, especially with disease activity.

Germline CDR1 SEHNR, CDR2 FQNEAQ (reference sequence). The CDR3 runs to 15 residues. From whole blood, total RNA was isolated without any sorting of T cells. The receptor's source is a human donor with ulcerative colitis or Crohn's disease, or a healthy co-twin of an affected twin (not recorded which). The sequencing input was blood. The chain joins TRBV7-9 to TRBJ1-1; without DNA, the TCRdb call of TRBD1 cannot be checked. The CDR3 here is CASSIRTGKGTEAFF.